One T cell receptor beta chain is described in this entry. This clone's antigen is unknown. Per-nucleotide qualities are absent, and no much larger clonotype sits a single base away. V drops 5 bases and J drops 0 bases, leaving 15 bases in between. The CDR1 and CDR2 encoded by the germline V gene (reference sequence) are SEHNR and FQNEAQ. The CDR3 spans 16 residues, from the cysteine through the phenylalanine. Left in the record is the CDR3 DNA by itself, 48 bases read in frame from the first base. The data derive from a study of PD-L1 blockade in urothelial cancer (dated by TCRdb to 2017 to 2019). About the full investigation: Every patient began therapy at some point between 2013 and 2015 and was given atezolizumab 1,200 mg intravenously every 3 weeks. Pretreatment blood TCR-seq was available for twenty-nine patients, at least one posttreatment blood collection was obtained for 25 or so patients, and tumor TCR-seq was available for 25 or so patients. About 90% of the roughly 29 patients were males with bladder-origin urothelial cancer, and about 65% of the 29 reported a prior smoking history. Blood samples were analyzed at 3 weeks after treatment start (second dose) and at 6 weeks after treatment start. Pretreatment tumor samples, along with matched peripheral blood serially collected before and after atezolizumab treatment, were subjected to TCR sequencing. The study was an exploratory multi-omic analysis of somatic, immune and clinical correlates of response to PD-L1 blockade with atezolizumab in urothelial cancer. In the same patients, whole exome sequencing and RNA sequencing of pretreatment tumors were performed in addition to TCR sequencing. Patients had an ECOG performance status of 0 or 1 and had received between 0 and 3 prior chemotherapy regimens. Blood samples gave median yields of around 150,000 T cells and approximately 80,000 unique TCRs, along with a median clonality of 0.080. Durable clinical benefit was achieved by nine patients and was not achieved by 20 patients. Durable clinical benefit was defined as progression-free survival longer than 6 months, and TCR features were also tested against progression-free and overall survival.

The cohort included 29 patients with locally advanced or metastatic urothelial carcinoma who were treated at Memorial Sloan Kettering on a trial protocol. Peripheral blood mononuclear cells were collected pretreatment and during treatment, with between 1 and 8 total time points per patient. The Qiagen DNeasy Blood extraction kit was used to purify genomic DNA from total PBMCs and from tumor samples. PBMCs were collected pretreatment and during treatment and were isolated and stored as previously described. Points the paper makes about the study in general: A pretreatment peripheral blood TCR clonality below the median was linked to improved progression-free and overall survival. Because the sample size was small (n ≈ 29) and many exploratory analyses were performed, the results are intended to be hypothesis-generating. At 3 weeks after the start of treatment, tumor-associated TCR clones in peripheral blood had expanded more in patients with durable benefit (n ≈ 22, p = 0.022).

Synthetic TCR analog templates were spiked into each PCR to estimate absolute template abundance from read counts. TCRbeta CDR3 regions were amplified from genomic DNA with bias-controlled V and J gene primers using the immunoSEQ assay. Sequencing of rearranged TCRbeta segments was done at approximately 20X coverage. In the paper's pipeline: Sequencing errors were corrected by clustering and CDR3s were annotated against IMGT to assign V, D and J genes. Downstream analyses used only productive TCRbeta rearrangements and left out out-of-frame or stop-codon sequences. Clonality was calculated as one minus the Shannon entropy normalized by the log of the number of unique productive sequences. Clones differing between time points or between blood and tumor were identified by Fisher's exact test with Benjamini-Hochberg correction at adjusted p below 0.01. Entries here come from immuneACCESS through TCRdb and include only in-frame sequences with V and J called. Some clones fail to appear in such tables; in the studies checked, an unresolved V gene covers under half of the shortfall, and the cause of the remainder is unknown. The V and J calls and the clone size are those of that table, but D and trimming were determined from the DNA. The sample records about 30,000 clones, around 87% of which are singletons. Under 4.5% of the sample comes from the top ten.

The clonotype comes from a man aged 50 to 60 with urothelial cancer. The chain is encoded by TRBV7-9 joined to TRBJ2-3; matching of 7 bases hints at TRBD2 as the D gene. Sequencing was performed on PBMCs, taken around atezolizumab (anti-PD-L1) treatment. The sequence in DNA is TGTGCCAGCAGCCCGGGGGGCCGCGGTAGCACAGATACGCAGTATTTT. Translated, it reads CASSPGGRGSTDTQYF.